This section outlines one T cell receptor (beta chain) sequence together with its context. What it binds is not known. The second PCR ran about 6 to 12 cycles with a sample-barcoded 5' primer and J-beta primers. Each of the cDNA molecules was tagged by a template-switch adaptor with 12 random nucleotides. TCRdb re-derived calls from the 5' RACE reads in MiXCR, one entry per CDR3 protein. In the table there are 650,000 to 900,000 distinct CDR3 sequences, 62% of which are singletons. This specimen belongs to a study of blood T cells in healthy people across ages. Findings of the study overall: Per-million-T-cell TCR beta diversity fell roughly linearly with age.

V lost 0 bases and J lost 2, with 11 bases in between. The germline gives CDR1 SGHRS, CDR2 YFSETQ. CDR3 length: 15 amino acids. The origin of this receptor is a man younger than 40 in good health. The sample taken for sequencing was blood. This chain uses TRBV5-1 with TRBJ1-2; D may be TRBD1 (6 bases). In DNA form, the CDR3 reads TGCGCCAGCAGCTTGGATTCAGGGGTGAACTATGGCTACACCTTC. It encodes CASSLDSGVNYGYTF.